This TCR beta chain stems from a study of identical twins. This clonotype has a handful of counts. Its antigen is as yet unknown. Template switching created a universal primer site, and the cDNA included unique molecular identifiers. Via MiXCR, TCRdb re-called the 5' RACE reads, giving one row per CDR3 protein. The sample shows 250,000 to 300,000 distinct CDR3 sequences, approximately 8.3% of them seen only once. Trimming left V 0 bases short and J 5 bases short, with 13 bases between. CDR3 length: 15 amino acids. The germline V gene encodes CDR1 SGDLS and CDR2 YYNGEE. Study findings and constraints: Diverse VJ usage suggested most zero-insertion clonotypes were not invariant T cells. Recombination models fit unrelated individuals' TCR alpha sharing but underestimated twins'. Out-of-frame alpha sequences common to twins were enriched for low generation probability.

These data are also associated with another study on yellow fever vaccine responses in identical twins.

The rearrangement links TRBV9 to TRBJ2-3; D gene unclear. The origin of this receptor is a woman aged 18-29 years in good health. Sequenced input: CD8+ T cells sorted from blood. CDR3 in DNA: TGTGCCAGCAGCGTAGAAGTGGGGATTCGAGATACGCAGTATTTT. It codes for CASSVEVGIRDTQYF.